The rows below give T cell receptor beta chains drawn from one sample of a study of blood T cell repertoires in COVID-19. Clones were sequenced by immunoSEQ multiplex PCR, and TCRdb holds only the in-frame ones, with some missing. In the table there are around 450,000 clones, about 92% of which are singletons. Sequencing was carried out using PBMCs or T cells enriched from blood (not recorded which). Receptors were obtained from a man aged 18 to 35 who had recovered from COVID-19. Each CDR3 is given with its conserved first and last residue. A D gene is named only where the DNA matches it firmly. Only part of the rows carry a size: once, few, many, or a class if the clone is expanded.

clone_size: once; v_call: TRBV7-6; j_call: TRBJ1-3; d_call: -; cdr3_aa: CASSSRGGSGNTIYF; cdr3_nt: TGTGCCAGCAGCTCCCGCGGGGGCTCTGGAAACACCATATATTTT
clone_size: -; v_call: TRBV19; j_call: TRBJ1-2; d_call: -; cdr3_aa: CASGTGGGYTF; cdr3_nt: TGTGCCAGCGGGACGGGGGGTGGCTACACCTTC
clone_size: -; v_call: TRBV30; j_call: TRBJ1-5; d_call: TRBD1; cdr3_aa: CAWSGTGSGNQPQHF; cdr3_nt: TGTGCCTGGAGCGGGACAGGGTCAGGCAATCAGCCCCAGCATTTT
clone_size: -; v_call: TRBV7-2; j_call: TRBJ1-4; d_call: -; cdr3_aa: CASSRSSNEKLFF; cdr3_nt: TGTGCCAGCAGCCGGAGTTCGAATGAAAAACTGTTTTTT
clone_size: -; v_call: TRBV6-5; j_call: TRBJ1-4; d_call: TRBD1; cdr3_aa: CASSYSGTEDEKLFF; cdr3_nt: TGTGCCAGCAGTTACTCCGGGACAGAAGATGAAAAACTGTTTTTT
clone_size: -; v_call: TRBV28; j_call: TRBJ1-3; d_call: -; cdr3_aa: CASSSAVGNTIYF; cdr3_nt: TGTGCCAGCAGTTCCGCAGTTGGAAACACCATATATTTT
clone_size: -; v_call: TRBV7-9; j_call: TRBJ2-7; d_call: -; cdr3_aa: CASSFRTKQGYNEQYF; cdr3_nt: TGTGCCAGCAGCTTCCGAACGAAGCAGGGATACAACGAGCAGTACTTC
clone_size: -; v_call: TRBV7-9; j_call: TRBJ1-3; d_call: TRBD1; cdr3_aa: CATRQGSSGNTIYF; cdr3_nt: TGTGCCACTCGACAGGGGAGCTCTGGAAACACCATATATTTT
clone_size: -; v_call: TRBV5-4; j_call: TRBJ1-1; d_call: -; cdr3_aa: CASSHGGDRGTEAFF; cdr3_nt: TGTGCCAGCAGTCATGGCGGTGACCGGGGCACTGAAGCTTTCTTT
clone_size: -; v_call: TRBV14; j_call: TRBJ1-4; d_call: -; cdr3_aa: CASSRIRGLQEKLFF; cdr3_nt: TGTGCCAGCAGCCGCATCAGGGGATTACAAGAAAAACTGTTTTTT
clone_size: -; v_call: TRBV29-1; j_call: TRBJ2-7; d_call: TRBD2; cdr3_aa: CSVEGRGYEQYF; cdr3_nt: TGCAGCGTTGAGGGGAGGGGCTACGAGCAGTACTTC